A selection of T cell receptor beta chains follows, all from one sample in a study of blood T cell repertoires in COVID-19. Assay used: immunoSEQ multiplex PCR; TCRdb lists only in-frame clones, some missing. The repertoire consists of under 200,000 clones, with about 88% occurring once and the leading ten covering about 5.6%. The sample comprised peripheral blood. The receptor source for this set is a woman in her fifties or sixties with COVID-19, enrolled during active disease. Both conserved end residues are part of each CDR3. Each record gives: V gene, D gene, clone size, J gene, CDR3 protein, CDR3 DNA. A D gene is named only where the DNA matches it firmly. Clone size appears in some rows only: once, few, many, or a class for an expanded clone.

v_gene: TRBV5-4; d_gene: NA; abundance: NA; j_gene: TRBJ1-1; CDR3aa: CASSARRGAATEAFF; CDR3nt: TGTGCCAGCAGCGCCCGGAGGGGCGCGGCCACTGAAGCTTTCTTT
v_gene: TRBV5-8; d_gene: NA; abundance: NA; j_gene: TRBJ2-5; CDR3aa: CASSLASRAYITLIQETQYF; CDR3nt: TGTGCCAGCAGCTTGGCATCCAGGGCCTACATTACTTTGATTCAAGAGACCCAGTACTTC
v_gene: TRBV11-3; d_gene: NA; abundance: NA; j_gene: TRBJ2-7; CDR3aa: CASSLATSKPTYEQYF; CDR3nt: TGTGCCAGCAGCCTTGCAACTTCAAAACCAACCTACGAGCAGTACTTC
v_gene: TRBV3-1/TRBV3-2; d_gene: NA; abundance: NA; j_gene: TRBJ2-5; CDR3aa: CASSQGRGSAETQYF; CDR3nt: TGTGCCAGCAGCCAAGGTCGCGGCAGCGCGGAGACCCAGTACTTC
v_gene: TRBV4-1; d_gene: NA; abundance: NA; j_gene: TRBJ2-5; CDR3aa: CASSQWRGPGETQYF; CDR3nt: TGCGCCAGCAGCCAATGGAGGGGGCCCGGGGAGACCCAGTACTTC
v_gene: TRBV10-3; d_gene: NA; abundance: few; j_gene: TRBJ2-7; CDR3aa: CAISESAEQYF; CDR3nt: TGTGCCATCAGTGAGTCGGCCGAGCAGTACTTC
v_gene: TRBV28; d_gene: TRBD1; abundance: once; j_gene: TRBJ2-1; CDR3aa: CASSSGTGGRDEQFF; CDR3nt: TGTGCCAGCAGTTCTGGGACAGGGGGCAGGGATGAGCAGTTCTTC
v_gene: TRBV18; d_gene: NA; abundance: NA; j_gene: TRBJ1-1; CDR3aa: CASSPPHNTEAFF; CDR3nt: TGTGCCAGCTCACCACCACACAACACTGAAGCTTTCTTT
v_gene: TRBV30; d_gene: NA; abundance: once; j_gene: TRBJ1-5; CDR3aa: CAWSEGQYSNQPQHF; CDR3nt: TGTGCCTGGAGTGAGGGGCAGTATAGCAATCAGCCCCAGCATTTT
v_gene: TRBV3-1/TRBV3-2; d_gene: NA; abundance: NA; j_gene: TRBJ2-6; CDR3aa: CASSQEKQVSGANVLTF; CDR3nt: TGTGCCAGCAGCCAAGAAAAACAGGTCTCTGGGGCCAACGTCCTGACTTTC
v_gene: TRBV19; d_gene: NA; abundance: NA; j_gene: TRBJ1-1; CDR3aa: CASSMRELNTEAFF; CDR3nt: TGTGCCAGTAGTATGCGGGAGTTGAACACTGAAGCTTTCTTT
v_gene: TRBV27; d_gene: NA; abundance: NA; j_gene: TRBJ2-2; CDR3aa: CASSTRQTNTGELFF; CDR3nt: TGTGCCAGCAGTACTCGACAGACTAACACCGGGGAGCTGTTTTTT
v_gene: TRBV19; d_gene: NA; abundance: NA; j_gene: TRBJ1-5; CDR3aa: CASRTTDINQPQHF; CDR3nt: TGTGCCAGTAGAACAACGGACATAAATCAGCCCCAGCATTTT
v_gene: TRBV6-1; d_gene: NA; abundance: once; j_gene: TRBJ1-2; CDR3aa: CASSERDWGYGYTF; CDR3nt: TGTGCCAGCAGTGAGAGGGACTGGGGCTATGGCTACACCTTC
v_gene: TRBV2; d_gene: TRBD1; abundance: NA; j_gene: TRBJ2-7; CDR3aa: CASRDRDSVAWEQYF; CDR3nt: TGTGCCAGCAGAGATCGGGACAGCGTCGCCTGGGAGCAGTACTTC
v_gene: TRBV7-9; d_gene: NA; abundance: few; j_gene: TRBJ1-4; CDR3aa: CASSLPDSPANEKLFF; CDR3nt: TGTGCCAGCAGCCTACCCGACTCCCCAGCTAATGAAAAACTGTTTTTT